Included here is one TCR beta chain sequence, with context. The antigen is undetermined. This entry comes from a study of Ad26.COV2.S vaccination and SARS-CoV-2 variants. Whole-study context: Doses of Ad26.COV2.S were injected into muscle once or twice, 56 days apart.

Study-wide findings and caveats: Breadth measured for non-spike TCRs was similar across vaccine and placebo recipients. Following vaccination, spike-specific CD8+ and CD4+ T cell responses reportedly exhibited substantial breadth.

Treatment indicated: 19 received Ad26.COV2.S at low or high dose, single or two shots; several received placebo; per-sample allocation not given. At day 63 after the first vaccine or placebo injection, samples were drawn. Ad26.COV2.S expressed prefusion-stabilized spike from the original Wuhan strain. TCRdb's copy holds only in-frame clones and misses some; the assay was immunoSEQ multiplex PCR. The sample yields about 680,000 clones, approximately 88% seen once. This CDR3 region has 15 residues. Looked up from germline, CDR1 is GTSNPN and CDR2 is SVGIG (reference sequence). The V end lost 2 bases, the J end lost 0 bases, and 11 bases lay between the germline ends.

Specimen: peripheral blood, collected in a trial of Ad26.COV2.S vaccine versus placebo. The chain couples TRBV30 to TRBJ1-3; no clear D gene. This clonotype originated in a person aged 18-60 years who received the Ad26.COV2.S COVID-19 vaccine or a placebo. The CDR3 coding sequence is TGTGCCTGGAGTCCTTACATAACCTCTGGAAACACCATATATTTT. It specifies CAWSPYITSGNTIYF.